The next 30 T cell receptor beta chains were all read from a single sample in a study of T-cell memory formation after mild COVID-19. TCRdb re-called the 5' RACE reads through MiXCR, storing one row per CDR3 protein. The sample yields hundreds of thousands of distinct CDR3 sequences, 15% to 20% seen once. Sequencing was performed on PBMCs or a T cell subset sorted from them (not recorded which). The source of these receptors is an adult woman who had mild COVID-19 (a few samples of this study predate the infection). Cell type and time point are not known.

The CDR3 coding sequence is TGTGCCACCTTGCAGGGGGCTATACATAGCACAGATACGCAGTATTTT. It is translated as CATLQGAIHSTDTQYF. The chain is built from TRBV24-1 and TRBJ2-3, with 8 bases fitting TRBD1. Germline assignment: CDR1 KGHDR and CDR2 SFDVKD. The length of the CDR3 is 16 residues. Losses at the gene ends were 9 bases for V and 0 bases for J; bases not matched to a gene: 10.

V usage is TRBV6-5 and J usage is TRBJ1-1; D is undetermined. In germline, CDR1 is MNHEY, CDR2 SVGAGI. V dropped 10 bases and J dropped 9 bases, with 21 bases sitting between them. The CDR3 length is 13 residues. The CDR3 bases are TGTGCCACCTCCCCTCCGGGTAGGGTAAAAGCTTTCTTT. Residues: CATSPPGRVKAFF.

The J gene is TRBJ2-6, the V gene TRBV28; D uncertain. The germline V gene has CDR1 MDHEN and CDR2 SYDVKM. V was cut by 5 bases and J by 0 bases, with 8 bases left in between. The CDR3 has 15 residues. In DNA, the CDR3 is TGTGCCAGCAGTGCCCCAGTCTCTGGGGCCAACGTCCTGACTTTC. Encoded protein: CASSAPVSGANVLTF.

The V and J genes are TRBV4-3 and TRBJ1-2, with D tentatively TRBD1 (5 bases). CDR3 length equals 17 residues. Germline V lookup: CDR1 LGHNA, CDR2 YSLEER. Trimming took 0 bases from V and 2 from J, leaving 16 bases between them. The CDR3 sequence is CASSQDPIRGDNYGYTF. CDR3 nucleotides: TGCGCCAGCAGCCAAGATCCCATTAGAGGGGACAACTATGGCTACACCTTC.

This clonotype was counted between two and nine times. The chain carries TRBV7-2 and TRBJ2-1, with D possibly TRBD2 on 5 matching bases. The germline V gene has CDR1 SGHTA and CDR2 FQGNSA. The V and J ends lost 4 bases and 0 bases respectively, with 22 bases between them. CDR3 length: 19 residues. The CDR3 loop reads CASSSEGPTIFSSYNEQFF. CDR3 nucleotide sequence: TGTGCCAGCAGCTCCGAGGGCCCAACGATTTTTAGCTCCTACAATGAGCAGTTCTTC.

This chain uses TRBV11-2 with TRBJ2-7, with D hard to call. The V gene's germline CDR1 is SGHAT and CDR2 FQNNGV. V dropped 3 bases and J dropped 3 bases, with 6 bases sitting between them. The CDR3 extends over 12 amino acids. The CDR3 spells CASSFSLYEQYF. The CDR3 DNA reads as TGTGCCAGCAGCTTCTCCCTCTACGAGCAGTACTTC.

Only a few counts were recorded for this clonotype. This chain joins TRBV24-1 and TRBJ2-3; 8 nucleotides match TRBD1. With 5 bases clipped from V and 4 bases from J, the junction kept 7 bases outside the gene matches. Germline CDR1 reads KGHDR; CDR2 reads SFDVKD. This CDR3 has 15 residues. DNA for the CDR3: TGTGCCACCAGTGGAGCAGGGGGCTACGCAGATACGCAGTATTTT. This sequence encodes CATSGAGGYADTQYF.

This clonotype has only a few counts. The rearrangement uses TRBV7-7 and TRBJ2-3; D might be TRBD1 (5 bases). The CDR3 is made up of 14 amino acids. Germline V gene lookup returns CDR1 SSHAT and CDR2 FNYEAQ (reference sequence). The V gene lost 8 bases and the J gene lost 3 bases, with 15 bases spanning the gap. For the CDR3, the DNA is TGTGCCAGCTCCAGGGCTGGACGGACAGATACGCAGTATTTT. It specifies CASSRAGRTDTQYF.

The table lists this clonotype with a few counts. The V gene is TRBV27, the J gene TRBJ1-5, with TRBD1 matching over 7 bases. V was pared by 8 bases and J by 7 bases, with 8 bases of the junction left unmatched. Per germline, CDR1 MNHEY and CDR2 SMNVEV (reference sequence). The CDR3 covers 13 residues. CDR3 sequence: CASGEQGNQPQHF. CDR3 nucleotide sequence: TGTGCCAGCGGCGAACAGGGGAACCAGCCCCAGCATTTT.

The rearrangement uses TRBV7-8 and TRBJ2-7; a possible D gene is TRBD1 (6 bases). This CDR3 is 14 amino acids long. CDR1 is SGHVS, CDR2 FQNEAQ, per germline. The V gene lost 5 bases and the J gene lost 7 bases, with 18 bases spanning the gap. The DNA for the CDR3 is TGTGCCAGCAGCGACGCACAGGGATTCTGGGAGCAGTACTTC. Translated, it gives CASSDAQGFWEQYF.

In this sample, this clonotype turned up a few times. V is TRBV6-5 and J is TRBJ1-3; D not certain. Trimming cost V 0 bases and J 2 bases, with 8 bases left between them. Germline loops: CDR1 MNHEY, CDR2 SVGAGI. The CDR3 has 15 residues. CDR3: CASSYSAGAGNTIYF. The CDR3 DNA reads as TGTGCCAGCAGTTACTCGGCCGGGGCTGGAAACACCATATATTTT.

This clonotype turned up a few times. J is TRBJ1-1 and V is TRBV19, with D unresolved. Germline lookup yields CDR1 LNHDA and CDR2 SQIVND (reference sequence). CDR3 length equals 14 residues. V was clipped by 4 bases and J by 2 bases, with 11 bases between them. The CDR3 is CASSKSPDNTEAFF. In DNA, the CDR3 is TGTGCCAGTAGTAAGTCTCCCGATAACACTGAAGCTTTCTTT. Supplemented by reference TRBV19 and TRBJ1-1, the full variable domain reads DGGITQSPKYLFRKEGQNVTLSCEQNLNHDAMYWYRQDPGQGLRLIYYSQIVNDFQKGDIAEGYSVSREKKESFPLTVTSAQKNPTAFYLCASSKSPDNTEAFFGQGTRLTVV.

This rearrangement joins TRBV7-9 to TRBJ1-1; no firm D call. This CDR3 comprises 14 residues. V lost 5 bases to trimming and J lost 6 bases, with 16 bases between them. Germline CDR1 and CDR2: SEHNR and FQNEAQ (reference sequence). CDR3 sequence (DNA): TGTGCCAGCAGCCCCGAGGGAGCATATCCTGAAGCTTTCTTT. It translates to CASSPEGAYPEAFF.

The chain is built from TRBV18 and TRBJ1-2, with D maybe TRBD1 (5 bases). The germline V and J ends were trimmed by 3 bases and 5 bases, with 10 bases remaining between them. Germline loops: CDR1 KGHSH, CDR2 LQKENI. The CDR3 is made up of 13 amino acids. CDR3 loop: CASSPITGYGYTF. In DNA, the CDR3 is TGTGCCAGCTCACCGATTACAGGTTATGGCTACACCTTC.

The CDR3 region is CASGRDEQYF. CDR3 bases: TGTGCCAGCGGGCGGGACGAGCAGTACTTC. The V call is TRBV6-6, the J call TRBJ2-7, with a possible D match to TRBD2 (5 bases). There are 10 residues in the CDR3. Trimming stripped 8 bases from V and 5 bases from J, with 7 bases between. CDR1 is MNHNY and CDR2 is SVGAGI in the germline V gene (reference sequence).

The chain has TRBV12-3 or TRBV12-4 and TRBJ2-1, with a weak D call TRBD2 (5 bases). Trimming left V 4 bases short and J 1 base short, with 14 bases between. The CDR3 covers 16 residues. The CDR3 bases are TGTGCCAGCAGTTCCGCGAGGGAAGGGTCCTACAATGAGCAGTTCTTC. Protein product: CASSSAREGSYNEQFF.

The genes are TRBV28 and TRBJ1-5; 8 bases fit TRBD1. CDR3 length: 14 amino acids. Trimming at V came to 6 bases and at J to 8 bases, leaving 9 bases not matched to a gene. CDR1 is MDHEN and CDR2 is SYDVKM in the germline V gene. The CDR3, as DNA: TGTGCCAGCAGGATGACAGGGGACGGAAAGCCCCAGCATTTT. This sequence encodes CASRMTGDGKPQHF. The full variable domain, rest sourced from reference TRBV28 and TRBJ1-5, is DVKVTQSSRYLVKRTGEKVFLECVQDMDHENMFWYRQDPGLGLRLIYFSYDVKMKEKGDIPEGYSVSREKKERFSLILESASTNQTSMYLCASRMTGDGKPQHFGDGTRLSIL.

The chain employs TRBV12-3 or TRBV12-4 and TRBJ2-1; either TRBD1 or TRBD2 may fit D (6 bases each). CDR3 length equals 15 residues. With 4 bases removed from V and 6 bases from J, the gap between germline ends came to 16 bases. Written as DNA, the CDR3 is TGTGCCAGCAGTTCATACAGGGCCGGGGGCAATGAGCAGTTCTTC. Translation gives CASSSYRAGGNEQFF.

The rearrangement joins TRBV28 to TRBJ2-6, with 7 bases that match TRBD2. In germline, CDR1 is MDHEN, CDR2 SYDVKM. V lost 5 bases, J lost 2 bases, and 0 bases stayed unmatched. The CDR3 length is 14 residues. CDR3 nucleotide sequence: TGTGCCAGCAGTGCGGGAGCTGGGGCCAACGTCCTGACTTTC. It codes for CASSAGAGANVLTF.

This clonotype was seen only a few times. This chain uses TRBV6-5 with TRBJ2-2, with 14 bases matching TRBD2. The CDR3 covers 18 residues. In germline, CDR1 is MNHEY, CDR2 SVGAGI. With V trimmed by 6 bases and J by 0 bases, 6 bases remained unmatched. CDR3 coding DNA: TGTGCCAGCAGATCACCGGGACTAGCGGGAGCGAACACCGGGGAGCTGTTTTTT. It yields the protein CASRSPGLAGANTGELFF.

DNA of the CDR3: TGTGCCAGCCAACCGGGACCCCTGGACGAGCAGTACTTC. Translated, it gives CASQPGPLDEQYF. The rearrangement links TRBV12-3 or TRBV12-4 to TRBJ2-7; D could derive from TRBD1 or TRBD2 (5 bases each). With 8 bases removed from V and 5 bases from J, the gap between germline ends came to 16 bases. The CDR3 contains 13 residues.

In its sample, this clonotype was seen a few times. V is TRBV12-3 or TRBV12-4 and J is TRBJ2-1; D remains unclear. The CDR3 loop spans 12 amino acids. V was pared by 1 base and J by 15 bases, with 13 bases between. CDR3 sequence (DNA): TGTGCCAGCAGTTTAGAGCCAGGCCTTACGTTCTTC. It yields the protein CASSLEPGLTFF.

This sequence joins TRBV5-1 and TRBJ2-2; 9 bases align to TRBD2. The germline V gene encodes CDR1 SGHRS and CDR2 YFSETQ. CDR3 length: 16 residues. The V segment lost 6 bases and the J segment 2 bases; nucleotides outside the gene matches: 8. The CDR3: CASNLAGKTNTGELFF. In nucleotides, the CDR3 is TGCGCCAGCAACCTAGCGGGGAAGACCAACACCGGGGAGCTGTTTTTT.

V is TRBV2 and J is TRBJ2-7, with 12 bases identical to TRBD2. The CDR3 is 17 amino acids. With 5 bases clipped from V and 6 bases from J, the junction kept 14 bases outside the gene matches. Germline assignment: CDR1 SNHLY and CDR2 FYNNEI. The CDR3 here is CASSTLTSGGPAVEQYF. The CDR3 bases are TGTGCCAGCAGTACTTTGACTAGCGGGGGCCCCGCGGTCGAGCAGTACTTC.

This clonotype occurred a few times. The chain recombines TRBV6-5 with TRBJ2-3; TRBD2 aligns across 15 bases. V lost 2 bases and J lost 9; bases outside the gene matches: 3. The CDR3 spans 15 residues. Germline V gene sequence: CDR1 MNHEY, CDR2 SVGAGI. This chain's CDR3 is CASSYGLAGGLTQYF. CDR3 DNA sequence: TGTGCCAGCAGTTACGGACTAGCGGGGGGGTTGACGCAGTATTTT.

The chain employs TRBV18 and TRBJ2-3; unclear D gene. CDR1 is KGHSH and CDR2 is LQKENI in the germline V gene. The CDR3 is made up of 15 amino acids. V was pared by 1 base and J by 2 bases, with 10 bases between. This chain's CDR3 is CASSPLASTTDTQYF. Here the CDR3 DNA reads TGTGCCAGCTCACCACTAGCTTCGACCACAGATACGCAGTATTTT. Complete variable domain (other parts from reference TRBV18 and TRBJ2-3): NAGVMQNPRHLVRRRGQEARLRCSPMKGHSHVYWYRQLPEEGLKFMVYLQKENIIDESGMPKERFSAEFPKEGPSILRIQQVVRGDSAAYFCASSPLASTTDTQYFGPGTRLTVL.

The J gene is TRBJ1-6, the V gene TRBV27; TRBD1 is a possible D gene (5 bases). The CDR3 has 17 amino acids. From germline, CDR1 is MNHEY and CDR2 SMNVEV (reference sequence). V was pared by 3 bases and J by 9 bases, with 21 bases between. This CDR3 is CASSFAGGSGAISPLHF. The CDR3 DNA is TGTGCCAGCAGTTTCGCTGGGGGTTCCGGGGCAATTTCACCCCTCCACTTT.

The rearrangement uses TRBV2 and TRBJ2-1; 11 bases align to TRBD2. V gave up 5 bases and J gave up 4 bases; unmatched junction bases: 7. Germline values: CDR1 SNHLY, CDR2 FYNNEI. This CDR3 is 16 amino acids long. The CDR3 region is CASSSTSGMSYNEQFF. The CDR3 nucleotides read TGTGCCAGCAGTTCGACTAGCGGGATGTCATACAATGAGCAGTTCTTC.

The chain employs TRBV29-1 and TRBJ2-3, with 8 bases identical to TRBD2. The V gene end was trimmed by 7 bases and the J gene end by 4 bases; junction bases not matched to a gene: 10. The CDR3 covers 14 residues. The germline CDR1 and CDR2 sequences are SQVTM and ANQGSEA. The DNA for the CDR3 is TGCAGCGCAGGAGCGGGAGTTATCGCAGATACGCAGTATTTT. Protein: CSAGAGVIADTQYF.

The chain couples TRBV7-9 to TRBJ2-1; 10 bases match TRBD2. The germline CDR1 and CDR2 sequences are SEHNR and FQNEAQ (reference sequence). This CDR3 region has 15 residues. The V and J ends lost 5 bases and 6 bases, in that order; junction bases with no gene match: 7. For the CDR3, the DNA is TGTGCCAGCAGCAGGGTAGCGGGAGGCCGCAATGAGCAGTTCTTC. This codes for CASSRVAGGRNEQFF.